This T cell receptor (beta chain) comes out of a study of T cell responses to AZD1222 COVID-19 vaccine. Study-wide findings and caveats: Spike-specific TCRs gained breadth and depth after people received two AZD1222 doses.

Libraries were prepared by immunoSEQ multiplex PCR; TCRdb keeps only in-frame clonotypes and omits some of them. There are more than 110,000 clones in the sample; 80% to 95% occur only once, and around 3.5% lies in the top ten. Of note for this clone: What it recognizes is unknown.

The CDR3 runs to 15 residues. The V segment lost 3 bases and the J segment 3 bases; nucleotides outside the gene matches: 5. Germline loops: CDR1 SNHLY, CDR2 FYNNEI. The specimen comprised peripheral blood, sampled 28 days after the second AZD1222 dose. This chain connects TRBV2 to TRBJ2-1; 7 nucleotides line up with TRBD2. The receptor was derived from an adult who received the AZD1222 COVID-19 vaccine. CDR3 sequence (DNA): TGTGCCAGCAGTGATAGCGGGCAGATCTACAATGAGCAGTTCTTC. Amino acids: CASSDSGQIYNEQFF. Variable domain in full (rest from reference TRBV2 and TRBJ2-1): EPEVTQTPSHQVTQMGQEVILRCVPISNHLYFYWYRQILGQKVEFLVSFYNNEISEKSEIFDDQFSVERPDGSNFTLKIRSTKLEDSAMYFCASSDSGQIYNEQFFGPGTRLTVL.